One and the same sample provided the 14 T cell receptor beta chains below, sequenced in a study of glioma-infiltrating T cells. Using RNA template, CDR3s of TCR alpha and beta were amplified with iRepertoire arm-PCR. TCRdb recomputed calls from the multiplex PCR reads with MiXCR, one row per CDR3 protein. The repertoire holds 300,000 to 450,000 distinct CDR3 sequences, with 41% as singletons. Material for sequencing was glioma tissue, nonneoplastic brain tissue, or PBMCs (not recorded which). These receptors were collected from a human donor with low-grade glioma or glioblastoma, undergoing nonglioma brain surgery, or in good health (not recorded which).

About this clonotype: One end of the junction fails to match germline, which may point to a read error. This chain joins TRBV20-1 and TRBJ1-1; D is uncertain. Germline lookup yields CDR1 DFQATT and CDR2 SNEGSKA (reference sequence). This CDR3 region has 12 residues. The CDR3 DNA is TGCAGTGCTGGAGATGGTCTGGACGAAGCTTTCTTT. It translates to CSAGDGLDEAFF.

This clonotype appeared a single time. Being one base from a much bigger clone, this may be a read error. The chain carries TRBV7-2 and TRBJ2-5, with D unresolved. CDR3 length: 12 amino acids. Germline values: CDR1 SGHTA, CDR2 FQGNSA. Between the trimmed V and J ends, which lost 5 bases and 4 bases, there was a span of 8 bases. The CDR3 nucleotides read TGTGCCAGCAGCCAAGGGCGAGAGACCCAGTACTTC. Protein sequence: CASSQGRETQYF. Looking up the rest from reference TRBV7-2 and TRBJ2-5 gives the full variable domain: GAGVSQSPSNKVTEKGKDVELRCDPISGHTALYWYRQSLGQGLEFLIYFQGNSAPDKSGLPSDRFSAERTGGSVSTLTIQRTQQEDSAVYLCASSQGRETQYFGPGTRLLVL.

The CDR3 DNA sequence: TGCAGTGTGCTGATAGAAGAGACCCAGTACTTC. Its translation is CSVLIEETQYF. The chain is built from TRBV20-1 and TRBJ2-5; no definite D call. The CDR3 consists of 11 residues. The V end was cut by 7 bases, the J end by 3 bases, with 9 bases between. The germline V gene encodes CDR1 DFQATT and CDR2 SNEGSKA (reference sequence).

This clonotype was found a few times. The genes are TRBV20-1 and TRBJ2-1; TRBD1 matches at 7 bases. V was clipped by 0 bases and J by 2 bases; unmatched bases: 4. Per the germline V gene, CDR1 is DFQATT and CDR2 is SNEGSKA (reference sequence). There are 15 residues in the CDR3. CDR3 bases: TGCAGTGCTAGAGATAACAGGGGCCCCTACAATGAGCAGTTCTTC. Its protein is CSARDNRGPYNEQFF.

As for this clonotype: Here the CDR3 omits its conserved ending phenylalanine or tryptophan, so a read error is the likely source. The V gene is TRBV6-1, the J gene TRBJ2-7; D is possibly TRBD1 or TRBD2 (6 bases each). The germline CDR1 and CDR2 sequences are MNHNS and SASEGT. This CDR3 spans 13 amino acids. The CDR3 DNA sequence: TGTGCCACCCGGTTGGGGGGCGCCTACAAGCAGTACCTC. Translation: CATRLGGAYKQYL.

The sample holds one count of this clonotype. A much larger clone sits a single nucleotide away, making a read error possible. This rearrangement joins TRBV6-1 to TRBJ1-1, with TRBD1 as a possible D gene (5 bases). CDR3 length equals 15 residues. Germline CDR1 is MNHNS and CDR2 is SASEGT. Here the CDR3 DNA reads TGTGCCAGCCGGCCCGGGGGTGGCATGAACACTGAAGCTTCCTTT. Residues: CASRPGGGMNTEASF.

V usage is TRBV5-6 and J usage is TRBJ2-1; TRBD2 matches 9 bases. The V segment lost 4 bases and the J segment 0 bases; nucleotides outside the gene matches: 2. This CDR3 comprises 15 residues. Looked up from germline, CDR1 is SGHDT and CDR2 is YYEEEE. The CDR3 DNA reads TGTGCCAGCAGCCCTAGCGGGACCTCCTACAATGAGCAGTTCTTC. This gives the protein CASSPSGTSYNEQFF.

J is TRBJ1-1 and V is TRBV20-1, with 7 bases lining up with TRBD1. V dropped 5 bases and J dropped 0; count of bases not matched to a gene: 9. The CDR3 sequence is 15 residues long. Germline V CDR1 and CDR2: DFQATT, SNEGSKA (reference sequence). CDR3 DNA: TGCAGTGCTTCCTTTCCGGGACAGTTGAACACTGAAGCTTTCTTT. It is translated as CSASFPGQLNTEAFF.

The V and J genes are TRBV5-1 and TRBJ2-3; 9 positions match TRBD1. This CDR3 spans 15 amino acids. Germline-derived CDR1 and CDR2 are SGHRS and YFSETQ. Trimming at V came to 4 bases and at J to 3 bases, leaving 6 bases not matched to a gene. Written as DNA, the CDR3 is TGCGCCAGCAGCGCGGGACAGGGAAGAACAGATACGCAGTATTTT. Its translation: CASSAGQGRTDTQYF.

This clonotype was detected only a few times. V and J are TRBV2 and TRBJ1-2; tentative D call: TRBD1 (6 bases). The V end lost 3 bases, the J end lost 2 bases, and 10 bases lay between the germline ends. The CDR3 extends over 14 amino acids. Germline lookup yields CDR1 SNHLY and CDR2 FYNNEI. CDR3 protein: CASSDQGTNYGYTF. CDR3 sequence (DNA): TGTGCCAGCAGTGACCAGGGGACAAACTATGGCTACACCTTC.

This clonotype was counted a few times. The chain is built from TRBV27 and TRBJ1-2; 10 nucleotides agree with TRBD1. The CDR3 runs 15 residues. Trimming removed 5 bases from V and 3 bases from J; junction bases left unmatched: 6. Per the germline V gene, CDR1 is MNHEY and CDR2 is SMNVEV (reference sequence). The CDR3 region is CASSKTGTGDYGYTF. CDR3 nucleotides: TGTGCCAGCAGTAAGACCGGGACAGGGGACTATGGCTACACCTTC.

This clonotype has ten or more counts. This chain connects TRBV25-1 to TRBJ2-1; D is uncertain. V was pared by 5 bases and J by 10 bases, with 12 bases between. This CDR3 has 12 amino acids. CDR1 is MGHDK and CDR2 is SYGVNS in the germline V gene. The CDR3 DNA reads as TGTGCCAGCAGTCATTGGAGTGGGGAGCAGTTCTTC. It is translated as CASSHWSGEQFF.

In this sample, this clonotype turned up a few times. J is TRBJ2-3 and V is TRBV28, with 7 bases lining up with TRBD1. The CDR3 is 13 amino acids. Germline loops: CDR1 MDHEN, CDR2 SYDVKM. V lost 6 bases to trimming and J lost 4 bases; unmatched junction nucleotides: 4. The DNA for the CDR3 is TGTGCCAGCAGCCTGACAGGGTCAGATACGCAGTATTTT. Its translation: CASSLTGSDTQYF.

The CDR3 DNA reads as TGTGCCAGCAGCCTCGGACAGTCTAATGAAAAACTGTTTTTT. Translation gives CASSLGQSNEKLFF. The chain has TRBV7-9 and TRBJ1-4, with D maybe TRBD1 (6 bases). The CDR3 loop spans 14 amino acids. With 5 bases removed from V and 3 bases from J, the gap between germline ends came to 10 bases. Germline assignment: CDR1 SEHNR and CDR2 FQNEAQ (reference sequence).